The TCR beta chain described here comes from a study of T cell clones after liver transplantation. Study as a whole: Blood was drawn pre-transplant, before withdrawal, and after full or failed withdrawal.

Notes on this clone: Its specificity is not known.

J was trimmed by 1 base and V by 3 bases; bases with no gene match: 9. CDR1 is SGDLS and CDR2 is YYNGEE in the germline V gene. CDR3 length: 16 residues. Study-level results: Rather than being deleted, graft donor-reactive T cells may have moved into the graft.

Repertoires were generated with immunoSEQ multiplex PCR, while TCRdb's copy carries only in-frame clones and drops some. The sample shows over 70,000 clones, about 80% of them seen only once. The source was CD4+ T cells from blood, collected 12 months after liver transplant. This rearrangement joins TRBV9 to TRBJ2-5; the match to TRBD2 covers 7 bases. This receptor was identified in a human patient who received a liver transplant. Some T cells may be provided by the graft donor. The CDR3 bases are TGTGCCAGCAGCGCCAGCCTCCAGCGGGGCCAAGAGACCCAGTACTTC. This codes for CASSASLQRGQETQYF.